This TCR beta chain was observed in a study of technical replicates of blood from several donors. TCRdb's copy holds only in-frame clones and misses some; the assay was immunoSEQ multiplex PCR. Here the sample spans 62,000 or so clones, about 87% being singletons. V shed 0 bases and J shed 4 bases, with 8 bases lying between them. Germline CDR1 MRHNA, CDR2 SNTAGT. The CDR3 spans 14 residues. This clone is medium-sized (0.01 to 0.1%) in the sample. This clonotype was sampled from a human donor in good health. Some clones in this sample may be carry-over from other donors' samples. The sequenced material came from PBMCs. The V gene is TRBV6-4, the J gene TRBJ2-3; D may be TRBD1 (6 bases). The CDR3 is CASSDSKGADTQYF. Written as DNA, the CDR3 is TGTGCCAGCAGTGACTCCAAGGGGGCAGATACGCAGTATTTT.